This T cell receptor (beta chain) is drawn from a study of T cells expressing NK-cell markers. This CDR3 has 18 amino acids. Per the germline V gene, CDR1 is MNHNS and CDR2 is SASEGT. TCRdb re-called the 5' RACE reads and gives one entry per CDR3 protein, without DNA. Its table records 500,000 to 600,000 distinct CDR3 sequences. The J gene is TRBJ1-5, the V gene TRBV6-1. The sequence came from a young man in good health. The sample comprised blood T cells: a sorted CD56 or NKG2C T cell subset, CD4+ or CD8+ T cells, or bulk PBMC T cells (not recorded which). CDR3: CASSEMVGRANSNQPQHF.